The rows below give T cell receptor beta chains drawn from one sample of a study of shared clonotypes between healthy human individuals. Measured with immunoSEQ multiplex PCR; TCRdb has only the in-frame clones, and not every one. This sample yields around 2.1 million clones, of which approximately 94% are seen a single time; 1.5% to 2% belongs to the top ten. The specimen sequenced was naive CD8+ T cells from PBMCs. These receptors all come from a man younger than 35 in good health. Some clones in this sample may be carry-over from other donors' samples. CDR3s include the opening cysteine and the closing phenylalanine or tryptophan. A D gene is named only where the DNA matches it firmly. The size of a clone is reported for some rows only, either as once, few or many, or as a class for expanded clones.

>TRBV9|TRBD2|-|TRBJ2-1
CASSQGPGLAGVEQFF
TGTGCCAGCAGCCAAGGCCCAGGACTAGCGGGAGTTGAGCAGTTCTTC
>TRBV7-9|TRBD2|-|TRBJ2-3
CASSFLAGHTDTQYF
TGTGCCAGCAGCTTCCTAGCGGGCCACACAGATACGCAGTATTTT
>TRBV4-2|TRBD2|-|TRBJ2-1
CASSPRTSGRFNEQFF
TGTGCCAGCAGCCCGAGGACTAGCGGGAGGTTCAATGAGCAGTTCTTC
>TRBV19|-|-|TRBJ2-1
CASTSSYNEQFF
TGTGCCAGTACTAGCTCCTACAATGAGCAGTTCTTC
>TRBV5-1|-|-|TRBJ2-3
CASSLGGRQSDTQYF
TGCGCCAGCAGCTTGGGAGGTAGGCAGTCAGATACGCAGTATTTT
>TRBV10-3|-|-|TRBJ2-7
CAISMGREQYF
TGTGCCATCAGTATGGGGCGGGAGCAGTACTTC
>TRBV7-9|-|-|TRBJ2-1
CASSLAAKDNEQFF
TGTGCCAGCAGCTTAGCGGCGAAGGACAATGAGCAGTTCTTC
>TRBV6-6|-|-|TRBJ1-5
CASSYGPGVNQPQHF
TGTGCCAGCAGTTACGGCCCAGGGGTCAATCAGCCCCAGCATTTT
>TRBV27|TRBD2|-|TRBJ2-3
CASSSLAGVQYF
TGTGCCAGCAGTTCACTAGCGGGAGTTCAGTATTTT
>TRBV4-1|TRBD2|-|TRBJ2-2
CASSQTSGRPGELFF
TGCGCCAGCAGCCAAACTAGCGGGAGACCCGGGGAGCTGTTTTTT
>TRBV10-3|-|-|TRBJ2-1
CAISDWGSSYNEQFF
TGTGCCATCAGTGATTGGGGGAGCTCCTACAATGAGCAGTTCTTC
>TRBV4-3|TRBD2|-|TRBJ2-3
CASSQDELAGVKYTQYF
TGCGCCAGCAGCCAAGATGAGTTAGCGGGAGTAAAATATACGCAGTATTTT
>TRBV28|TRBD1|-|TRBJ1-5
CASSLLSSGQGGFGNQPQHF
TGTGCCAGCAGTTTATTATCGTCGGGACAGGGTGGTTTTGGCAATCAGCCCCAGCATTTT
>TRBV9|TRBD2|-|TRBJ2-7
CASSVMAGGPGEQYF
TGTGCCAGCAGCGTAATGGCGGGAGGGCCGGGAGAGCAGTACTTC
>TRBV11-2|-|-|TRBJ2-7
CASSPILAYEQYF
TGTGCCAGCAGCCCTATCCTAGCCTACGAGCAGTACTTC
>TRBV6-5|-|-|TRBJ2-5
CASSYGQVWGETQYF
TGTGCCAGCAGTTACGGGCAGGTTTGGGGAGAGACCCAGTACTTC
>TRBV15|-|-|TRBJ2-7
CATSRVPPEGEQYF
TGTGCCACCAGCAGAGTTCCCCCGGAGGGAGAGCAGTACTTC
>TRBV10-3|TRBD1|-|TRBJ2-3
CAMRADRGTDTQYF
TGTGCCATGAGAGCGGACAGGGGCACAGATACGCAGTATTTT
>TRBV2|-|-|TRBJ2-7
CASSEAPGPSSYEQYF
TGTGCCAGCAGTGAAGCCCCAGGGCCCAGCTCCTACGAGCAGTACTTC
>TRBV30|TRBD1|-|TRBJ2-3
CAWSERQGGGDTQYF
TGTGCCTGGAGCGAACGACAGGGTGGAGGAGATACGCAGTATTTT
>TRBV11-3|-|-|TRBJ2-2
CASSPRIGDNTGELFF
TGTGCCAGCAGCCCTAGAATCGGGGATAACACCGGGGAGCTGTTTTTT
>TRBV7-8|-|-|TRBJ2-5
CASSSQPGDWRETQYF
TGTGCCAGCAGCTCCCAGCCGGGGGATTGGCGAGAGACCCAGTACTTC
>TRBV28|TRBD2|once|TRBJ2-3
CASSSRLAGGVMVYVTDTQYF
TGTGCCAGCAGTTCCCGACTAGCGGGAGGAGTAATGGTGTATGTCACAGATACGCAGTATTTT
>TRBV27|TRBD1|-|TRBJ1-5
CASSLMAGGFHQPQHF
TGTGCCAGCAGTTTAATGGCAGGGGGCTTCCATCAGCCCCAGCATTTT
>TRBV6-1|TRBD1|once|TRBJ1-2
CASSSTRGEVYGYTF
TGTGCCAGCAGTTCCACCAGGGGGGAAGTCTATGGCTACACCTTC
>TRBV7-9|-|-|TRBJ1-5
CASSLGGQIGQPQHF
TGTGCCAGCAGCTTAGGAGGACAGATCGGTCAGCCCCAGCATTTT
>TRBV6-6|-|-|TRBJ2-7
CASSYSIVRNSYEQYF
TGTGCCAGCAGTTACTCGATCGTGAGAAACTCCTACGAGCAGTACTTC
>TRBV27|-|-|TRBJ2-2
CASGWGGELFF
TGTGCCAGCGGTTGGGGCGGGGAGCTGTTTTTT
>TRBV13|-|-|TRBJ2-1
CASSFENEQFF
TGTGCCAGCAGCTTCGAGAATGAGCAGTTCTTC
>TRBV10-1|TRBD2|-|TRBJ2-1
CASSGTSGRDDANEQFF
TGCGCCAGCAGTGGGACTAGCGGGAGGGACGACGCCAATGAGCAGTTCTTC
>TRBV28|-|-|TRBJ2-1
CASQKEEEQFF
TGTGCCAGCCAGAAAGAGGAGGAGCAGTTCTTC
>TRBV29-1|-|-|TRBJ1-2
CSVPALSGGYTF
TGCAGCGTTCCAGCCTTATCGGGGGGCTACACCTTC
>TRBV7-3|-|-|TRBJ2-7
CASSLTRSYEQYF
TGTGCCAGCAGCTTAACGCGCTCCTACGAGCAGTACTTC
>TRBV28|TRBD1|-|TRBJ1-1
CASRSTGGWNTEAFF
TGTGCCAGCAGGTCGACAGGGGGCTGGAACACTGAAGCTTTCTTT
>TRBV6-5|TRBD1|-|TRBJ2-2
CASSYSKGARTGELFF
TGTGCCAGCAGTTACTCGAAGGGGGCGCGTACCGGGGAGCTGTTTTTT
>TRBV12-5|-|once|TRBJ1-5
CASGFDPIGGGTEPQHF
TGTGCTAGTGGTTTTGACCCTATTGGGGGGGGCACAGAGCCCCAGCATTTT
>TRBV7-9|-|once|TRBJ2-5
CASSVKGQQETQYF
TGTGCCAGCAGCGTCAAAGGACAGCAAGAGACCCAGTACTTC
>TRBV29-1|-|-|TRBJ1-2
CSVESYGYTF
TGCAGCGTAGAAAGTTATGGCTACACCTTC
>TRBV28|TRBD2|-|TRBJ2-1
CASSSLTSGTYNEQFF
TGTGCCAGCAGTTCCCTGACTAGCGGAACCTACAATGAGCAGTTCTTC
>TRBV29-1|-|once|TRBJ1-2
CSVRLRTATSAYGYTF
TGCAGCGTTCGGCTCAGGACGGCAACCTCGGCCTATGGCTACACCTTC
>TRBV19|-|few|TRBJ2-2
CASKGVGELFF
TGTGCCAGTAAAGGCGTCGGGGAGCTGTTTTTT
>TRBV27|-|-|TRBJ2-7
CASTNIGAYEQYF
TGTGCCAGCACTAACATAGGCGCCTACGAGCAGTACTTC
>TRBV7-9|-|-|TRBJ2-2
CASSLSRVVTGELFF
TGTGCCAGCAGCTTATCGAGGGTAGTCACCGGGGAGCTGTTTTTT
>TRBV28|TRBD1|-|TRBJ2-7
CASSTSRDRTYEQYF
TGTGCCAGCAGTACCTCCCGGGACAGGACCTACGAGCAGTACTTC
>TRBV13|TRBD2|-|TRBJ2-3
CASSEGLAGGRTDTQYF
TGTGCCAGCAGCGAGGGACTAGCGGGAGGAAGGACAGATACGCAGTATTTT
>TRBV6-5|-|-|TRBJ1-6
CASSYRTPDSPLHF
TGTGCCAGCAGTTACAGGACTCCGGATTCACCCCTCCACTTT
>TRBV6-6|TRBD2|-|TRBJ2-1
CASSYILAGGYNEQFF
TGTGCCAGCAGTTATATCTTAGCGGGAGGCTACAATGAGCAGTTCTTC
>TRBV27|-|-|TRBJ2-7
CASSTLGTDYEQYF
TGTGCCAGCAGTACCCTGGGGACGGACTACGAGCAGTACTTC
>TRBV7-8|-|-|TRBJ2-1
CASSLGPRAVGNEQFF
TGTGCCAGCAGCTTAGGCCCCAGAGCGGTAGGCAATGAGCAGTTCTTC
>TRBV7-9|-|-|TRBJ1-2
CASSANPGATYGYTF
TGTGCCAGCAGCGCCAATCCAGGGGCCACCTATGGCTACACCTTC
>TRBV6-1|TRBD2|-|TRBJ2-7
CASSGSGSGYEQYF
TGTGCCAGCAGTGGTAGCGGGAGTGGGTACGAGCAGTACTTC
>TRBV27|-|-|TRBJ2-7
CASQTVAGQYEQYF
TGTGCCAGCCAAACGGTGGCAGGCCAGTACGAGCAGTACTTC
>TRBV6-5|TRBD2|-|TRBJ2-5
CASRRAGAETQYF
TGTGCCAGCAGACGAGCGGGAGCTGAGACCCAGTACTTC
>TRBV6-1|-|-|TRBJ2-1
CASSGWISYNEQFF
TGTGCCAGCAGTGGCTGGATCTCCTACAATGAGCAGTTCTTC
>TRBV14|TRBD2|-|TRBJ2-5
CASSHQASGRIRETQYF
TGTGCCAGCAGCCATCAGGCTAGCGGGAGGATCCGGGAGACCCAGTACTTC
>TRBV27|-|-|TRBJ2-3
CASSYLARDTQYF
TGTGCCAGCAGTTACCTCGCTAGGGATACGCAGTATTTT
>TRBV6-5|-|-|TRBJ2-5
CASSHPEGRETQYF
TGTGCCAGCAGTCACCCGGAGGGCAGGGAGACCCAGTACTTC
>TRBV11-2|TRBD2|-|TRBJ2-3
CASSLLAGGPSWTDTQYF
TGTGCCAGCAGTTTACTAGCGGGAGGGCCGAGTTGGACAGATACGCAGTATTTT
>TRBV5-6|-|-|TRBJ2-7
CASSLGKLEQYF
TGTGCCAGCAGCTTGGGGAAGTTAGAGCAGTACTTC